A selection of T cell receptor beta chains follows, all from one sample in a study of quantifying T cell responses using KT2 cells. TCRdb re-derived calls from the UMI-ligation and nested PCR reads in MiXCR, one entry per CDR3 protein. The data hold approximately 54,000 distinct CDR3 sequences, with approximately 10% observed a single time. Sequencing was done on a sample of PBMCs spiked with cells of the T cell clone KT2. Receptors originate from a human donor. The CDR3 runs from the conserved cysteine through the conserved F or W. The order of the fields is D gene, J gene, clone size, V gene, CDR3 protein, CDR3 DNA. D genes are given only for firm matches. A row's size may be missing; if present it is once, few, many or a size class.

d_call: .
j_call: TRBJ2-1
clone_size: many
v_call: TRBV7-2
cdr3_aa: CASSSGLQGLGSYNEQFF
cdr3_nt: TGTGCCAGCAGCTCGGGGCTACAGGGATTGGGAAGTTACAATGAGCAGTTCTTC

d_call: TRBD1
j_call: TRBJ1-1
clone_size: .
v_call: TRBV12-3/TRBV12-4
cdr3_aa: CASIYPGGGTEAFF
cdr3_nt: TGTGCCAGCATTTACCCAGGGGGCGGCACTGAAGCTTTCTTT

d_call: .
j_call: TRBJ2-3
clone_size: .
v_call: TRBV18
cdr3_aa: CASSPPSSTDTQYF
cdr3_nt: TGTGCCAGCTCACCCCCGAGTAGCACAGATACGCAGTATTTT

d_call: TRBD2
j_call: TRBJ2-5
clone_size: few
v_call: TRBV12-3/TRBV12-4
cdr3_aa: CASSRPGLAGASETQYF
cdr3_nt: TGTGCCAGCAGTCGACCGGGACTAGCGGGAGCCTCTGAGACCCAGTACTTC

d_call: .
j_call: TRBJ2-3
clone_size: few
v_call: TRBV20-1
cdr3_aa: CSATLGLAGGTQYF
cdr3_nt: TGCAGTGCTACCCTTGGACTAGCAGGGGGGACGCAGTATTTT

d_call: .
j_call: TRBJ2-7
clone_size: few
v_call: TRBV3-2
cdr3_aa: CASSHQVWRYYEQYF
cdr3_nt: TGTGCCAGCAGCCATCAGGTTTGGCGGTACTACGAGCAGTACTTC

d_call: TRBD1
j_call: TRBJ2-4
clone_size: .
v_call: TRBV12-3/TRBV12-4
cdr3_aa: CASSLGWDRLKNIQYF
cdr3_nt: TGTGCCAGCAGTCTCGGATGGGACAGGCTAAAAAACATTCAGTACTTC

d_call: .
j_call: TRBJ1-5
clone_size: few
v_call: TRBV7-8
cdr3_aa: CASSSTPTTGYYQPQHF
cdr3_nt: TGTGCCAGCAGCTCGACCCCCACTACAGGGTATTATCAGCCCCAGCATTTT

d_call: TRBD1
j_call: TRBJ2-7
clone_size: .
v_call: TRBV7-2
cdr3_aa: CASSLPGQGLGQYF
cdr3_nt: TGTGCCAGCAGCTTACCTGGACAGGGATTAGGGCAGTACTTC

d_call: .
j_call: TRBJ1-1
clone_size: many
v_call: TRBV2
cdr3_aa: CASSESLGGTEAFF
cdr3_nt: TGTGCCAGCAGTGAATCATTAGGGGGCACTGAAGCTTTCTTT

d_call: TRBD2
j_call: TRBJ2-1
clone_size: many
v_call: TRBV7-6
cdr3_aa: CASSLTGGSSREQFF
cdr3_nt: TGTGCCAGCAGCTTAACAGGCGGGAGTAGTCGTGAGCAGTTCTTC

d_call: TRBD2
j_call: TRBJ2-3
clone_size: many
v_call: TRBV4-3
cdr3_aa: CASSQDVTGISTSGRLDTQYF
cdr3_nt: TGCGCCAGCAGCCAAGACGTTACAGGGATCTCGACTAGCGGGAGATTAGATACGCAGTATTTT

d_call: .
j_call: TRBJ1-1
clone_size: few
v_call: TRBV2
cdr3_aa: CASKGVRNTEAFF
cdr3_nt: TGTGCCAGCAAGGGCGTCAGAAACACTGAAGCTTTCTTT

d_call: TRBD1
j_call: TRBJ2-3
clone_size: many
v_call: TRBV6-4
cdr3_aa: CASSEGQGGTDTQYF
cdr3_nt: TGTGCCAGCAGTGAAGGACAGGGCGGCACAGATACGCAGTATTTT

d_call: .
j_call: TRBJ2-1
clone_size: .
v_call: TRBV21-1
cdr3_aa: CASSKALQGTRGNEQFF
cdr3_nt: TGTGCCAGCAGCAAAGCGCTGCAGGGGACGAGGGGCAATGAGCAGTTCTTC

d_call: TRBD2
j_call: TRBJ2-5
clone_size: .
v_call: TRBV6-2/TRBV6-3
cdr3_aa: CASSRGLVEETQYF
cdr3_nt: TGTGCCAGCAGTAGGGGACTAGTAGAAGAGACCCAGTACTTC

d_call: TRBD1
j_call: TRBJ2-3
clone_size: .
v_call: TRBV6-2/TRBV6-3
cdr3_aa: CASSFPQGATDTQYF
cdr3_nt: TGTGCCAGCAGTTTCCCACAGGGGGCAACAGATACGCAGTATTTT

d_call: .
j_call: TRBJ2-3
clone_size: few
v_call: TRBV24-1
cdr3_aa: CATSDSGRGAKLTDTQYF
cdr3_nt: TGTGCCACCAGTGATTCTGGGCGCGGAGCTAAACTCACAGATACGCAGTATTTT

d_call: .
j_call: TRBJ2-1
clone_size: .
v_call: TRBV29-1
cdr3_aa: CSGGQVSDEQFF
cdr3_nt: TGCAGCGGTGGACAAGTCTCGGATGAGCAGTTCTTC

d_call: TRBD1
j_call: TRBJ2-7
clone_size: .
v_call: TRBV27
cdr3_aa: CASSSGQSYEQYF
cdr3_nt: TGTGCCAGCAGTTCGGGACAGTCCTACGAGCAGTACTTC

d_call: .
j_call: TRBJ1-5
clone_size: .
v_call: TRBV6-2/TRBV6-3
cdr3_aa: CASSYRGKGNQPQHF
cdr3_nt: TGTGCCAGCAGTTACCGGGGGAAGGGGAATCAGCCCCAGCATTTT

d_call: .
j_call: TRBJ2-3
clone_size: .
v_call: TRBV30
cdr3_aa: CAWSQGLSTDTQYF
cdr3_nt: TGTGCCTGGAGTCAGGGGCTGAGCACAGATACGCAGTATTTT

d_call: .
j_call: TRBJ1-4
clone_size: few
v_call: TRBV20-1
cdr3_aa: CSARGDGVHEKLFF
cdr3_nt: TGCAGTGCTAGAGGGGATGGGGTGCATGAAAAACTGTTTTTT

d_call: .
j_call: TRBJ2-1
clone_size: .
v_call: TRBV7-8
cdr3_aa: CASSSPLVHEQFF
cdr3_nt: TGTGCCAGCAGCTCACCACTAGTCCATGAGCAGTTCTTC

d_call: TRBD1
j_call: TRBJ2-7
clone_size: few
v_call: TRBV10-3
cdr3_aa: CAIRGDGFGQGVFHEQYF
cdr3_nt: TGTGCCATCAGGGGGGATGGATTCGGACAGGGTGTATTCCACGAGCAGTACTTC

d_call: .
j_call: TRBJ1-1
clone_size: .
v_call: TRBV7-9
cdr3_aa: CASSFFAYSLRNTEAFF
cdr3_nt: TGTGCCAGCAGCTTTTTTGCCTACAGCTTAAGGAACACTGAAGCTTTCTTT

d_call: .
j_call: TRBJ2-1
clone_size: many
v_call: TRBV20-1
cdr3_aa: CSASVGDTSYNEQFF
cdr3_nt: TGCAGTGCTAGTGTCGGGGACACAAGCTACAATGAGCAGTTCTTC

d_call: .
j_call: TRBJ2-4
clone_size: few
v_call: TRBV4-3
cdr3_aa: CASSQDQLVDKNIQYF
cdr3_nt: TGCGCCAGCAGCCAAGACCAACTAGTGGACAAAAACATTCAGTACTTC

d_call: TRBD2
j_call: TRBJ2-3
clone_size: few
v_call: TRBV4-2
cdr3_aa: CASSSDRGGIDTQYF
cdr3_nt: TGTGCCAGCAGTTCCGACCGCGGGGGTATAGATACGCAGTATTTT

d_call: TRBD1
j_call: TRBJ1-5
clone_size: few
v_call: TRBV4-1
cdr3_aa: CASSQDDRGDQPQHF
cdr3_nt: TGCGCCAGCAGCCAAGATGACAGGGGGGACCAGCCCCAGCATTTT

d_call: TRBD2
j_call: TRBJ2-7
clone_size: few
v_call: TRBV30
cdr3_aa: CAWTGVTSGGGLSYEQYF
cdr3_nt: TGTGCCTGGACGGGGGTTACTAGCGGGGGGGGACTCTCCTACGAGCAGTACTTC

d_call: .
j_call: TRBJ2-4
clone_size: .
v_call: TRBV11-3
cdr3_aa: CASSFEEFEKIQYF
cdr3_nt: TGTGCCAGCAGCTTCGAGGAGTTTGAGAAGATTCAGTACTTC

d_call: .
j_call: TRBJ2-5
clone_size: .
v_call: TRBV7-2
cdr3_aa: CASSLSAPGPPAGNQYF
cdr3_nt: TGTGCCAGCAGCTTGTCTGCCCCGGGACCGCCTGCGGGGAACCAGTACTTC

d_call: TRBD1
j_call: TRBJ2-1
clone_size: .
v_call: TRBV5-4
cdr3_aa: CASSRSTGGKEQFF
cdr3_nt: TGTGCCAGCAGCCGAAGCACAGGGGGTAAGGAGCAGTTCTTC

d_call: .
j_call: TRBJ2-7
clone_size: many
v_call: TRBV5-5
cdr3_aa: CASSLWAGDDEQYF
cdr3_nt: TGTGCCAGCAGCCTGTGGGCAGGGGACGACGAGCAGTACTTC

d_call: .
j_call: TRBJ2-3
clone_size: few
v_call: TRBV20-1
cdr3_aa: CSAPKRRGGTDTQYF
cdr3_nt: TGCAGTGCTCCTAAGCGGAGGGGGGGCACAGATACGCAGTATTTT

d_call: .
j_call: TRBJ2-4
clone_size: few
v_call: TRBV11-2
cdr3_aa: CASSPPPDGGNIQYF
cdr3_nt: TGTGCCAGCAGCCCGCCTCCGGACGGCGGAAACATTCAGTACTTC

d_call: .
j_call: TRBJ2-1
clone_size: many
v_call: TRBV11-2
cdr3_aa: CASSSPFMGVGMFEQFF
cdr3_nt: TGTGCCAGCAGCTCCCCCTTTATGGGAGTGGGGATGTTTGAGCAGTTCTTC

d_call: TRBD2
j_call: TRBJ2-3
clone_size: few
v_call: TRBV27
cdr3_aa: CASSLGVGIAGKDTQYF
cdr3_nt: TGTGCCAGCAGTTTGGGGGTCGGGATAGCGGGTAAAGATACGCAGTATTTT

d_call: .
j_call: TRBJ2-7
clone_size: .
v_call: TRBV27
cdr3_aa: CASSFLSRAYEQYF
cdr3_nt: TGTGCCAGCAGTTTCCTCTCCCGGGCCTACGAGCAGTACTTC

d_call: .
j_call: TRBJ1-3
clone_size: few
v_call: TRBV20-1
cdr3_aa: CSASQGETGNTIYF
cdr3_nt: TGCAGTGCTAGTCAGGGAGAAACTGGAAACACCATATATTTT

d_call: .
j_call: TRBJ2-1
clone_size: .
v_call: TRBV9
cdr3_aa: CASSVAPSNEQFF
cdr3_nt: TGTGCCAGCAGCGTAGCACCTAGCAATGAGCAGTTCTTC

d_call: .
j_call: TRBJ1-4
clone_size: few
v_call: TRBV6-5
cdr3_aa: CASSRREKLFF
cdr3_nt: TGTGCCAGCAGTAGGCGTGAAAAACTGTTTTTT

d_call: .
j_call: TRBJ1-1
clone_size: few
v_call: TRBV30
cdr3_aa: CAWSASMNTEAFF
cdr3_nt: TGTGCCTGGAGTGCTAGCATGAACACTGAAGCTTTCTTT

d_call: .
j_call: TRBJ2-1
clone_size: .
v_call: TRBV5-1
cdr3_aa: CASSPGTRGSYNEQFF
cdr3_nt: TGCGCCAGCAGCCCAGGAACCAGGGGCTCCTACAATGAGCAGTTCTTC

d_call: TRBD2
j_call: TRBJ2-1
clone_size: .
v_call: TRBV16
cdr3_aa: CASSLNAGRAGGNEQFF
cdr3_nt: TGTGCCAGCAGCCTAAATGCTGGACGAGCGGGAGGGAATGAGCAGTTCTTC